This T cell receptor (beta chain) originates from a study of memory B cells and T cells in multiple sclerosis. Overall study findings and caveats: Normalization was needed because clone-set size differences affected shared clonotype counts.

V lost 0 bases, J lost 8 bases, and 9 bases stayed unmatched. In germline, CDR1 is LGHNA, CDR2 YSLEER. The CDR3 is made up of 16 amino acids. Clones were sequenced by immunoSEQ multiplex PCR, and TCRdb holds only the in-frame ones, with some missing. The sample includes about 42,000 clones, more than 65% of them seen just once. Stimulus-free culture yielded autoproliferating CFSE-dim and non-proliferating CFSE-high T cells, each sequenced separately. Pooled replicate wells came from some 50 million CFSE-labeled PBMCs cultured approximately seven days without stimulus. CFSE at 0.4 to 0.6 uM labeled the PBMCs, which were then cultured unstimulated. As regards this clone: Its antigen is still unknown.

The sequenced sample consisted of PBMCs from blood kept in culture. The TCR was taken from a human donor with multiple sclerosis. The J gene is TRBJ1-4, the V gene TRBV4-3, with TRBD1 matching over 7 bases. The CDR3 is CASSQEEGAPGEKLFF. CDR3 nucleotide sequence: TGCGCCAGCAGCCAAGAGGAGGGGGCGCCGGGCGAAAAACTGTTTTTT.